This T cell receptor beta chain was sequenced in a study of T cells after yellow fever vaccination. Notes on the study in general: A secondary response was less intense yet reached its peak sooner, at day 5 versus 15. Abundant clonotypes from the bulk population could have been carried over as contaminants into FACS-sorted repertoires.

There are many counts of this clonotype. Its target is not known. TCRdb analysed the 5' RACE reads with MiXCR anew, one entry per CDR3 protein. The data show about 75,000 distinct CDR3 sequences, around 7.9% seen once. V was clipped by 2 bases and J by 2 bases, with 15 bases between them. Germline V gives CDR1 SEHNR, CDR2 FQNEAQ (reference sequence). The CDR3 runs 17 residues. Material: CD8+ T cells sorted from PBMCs, obtained 10 days after the first yellow fever vaccination. The TCR was taken from a man younger than 35 who received the YFV17D yellow fever vaccine. J is TRBJ2-2 and V is TRBV7-9; tentatively, D is TRBD2 (5 bases). The CDR3, as DNA: TGTGCCAGCAGCTTAAGCCGCGGGCCGGAAAACACCGGGGAGCTGTTTTTT. This gives the protein CASSLSRGPENTGELFF.